These T cell receptor beta chains were read from a single sample in a study of regulatory T cells in long-lasting Graves disease. TCRdb processed the multiplex PCR reads anew with MiXCR; each CDR3 protein has one entry. The sample has 400,000 to 450,000 distinct CDR3 sequences; 23% are singletons. Sequencing was performed on peripheral blood mononuclear cells (PBMCs), taken when the disease was refractory, from a patient treated with antithyroid drugs. The origin of the receptors is a female donor with Graves disease. Each CDR3 is given with its conserved first and last residue. D genes are given only for firm matches. The size entry is marked missing in some rows and otherwise reads once, few, many or a size class.

CASRPGSVLAKNIQYF,TGTGCCAGCAGGCCCGGGAGCGTCCTAGCCAAAAACATTCAGTACTTC,TRBV6-2/TRBV6-3,.,.,TRBJ2-4
CASSTRGLRLVGAKNIQYF,TGTGCCAGCAGCACAAGAGGTTTAAGGCTAGTCGGGGCCAAAAACATTCAGTACTTC,TRBV7-3,.,.,TRBJ2-4
CASTLGAGISYEQYF,TGTGCCAGCACCCTAGGAGCCGGGATCTCCTACGAGCAGTACTTC,TRBV7-2,.,.,TRBJ2-7
CASSDLVGSGRGQTQYF,TGTGCCAGTAGTGACCTCGTCGGTAGCGGGAGGGGTCAGACCCAGTACTTC,TRBV19,TRBD2,.,TRBJ2-5
CASSREHSNQPQHF,TGTGCCAGTAGCAGAGAACATAGCAATCAGCCCCAGCATTTT,TRBV19,.,few,TRBJ1-5
CASSPREGGYEQYF,TGTGCCAGCTCACCGCGAGAAGGGGGCTACGAGCAGTACTTC,TRBV18,.,.,TRBJ2-7
CASSVEISGTGDTGELFF,TGTGCCAGCAGCGTAGAAATTTCCGGGACAGGGGACACCGGGGAGCTGTTTTTT,TRBV9,TRBD1,.,TRBJ2-2
CASSYSQGDYGYTF,TGTGCCAGCAGTTACTCGCAAGGGGACTATGGCTACACCTTC,TRBV6-5,.,.,TRBJ1-2
CAISGQYEQYF,TGTGCCATCAGTGGACAGTACGAGCAGTACTTC,TRBV10-3,.,few,TRBJ2-7
CASSVVRGQDTEAFF,TGTGCCAGCAGCGTAGTTAGGGGGCAGGACACTGAAGCTTTCTTT,TRBV9,TRBD1,.,TRBJ1-1
CASRTRRDRVLNEQFF,TGTGCCAGCAGGACAAGAAGGGACAGGGTATTAAATGAGCAGTTCTTC,TRBV27,TRBD1,once,TRBJ2-1
CASRLTGSGNQNTEAFF,TGTGCCAGCAGATTAACGGGTTCAGGGAATCAGAACACTGAAGCTTTCTTT,TRBV7-8,.,many,TRBJ1-1
CASSRMGPQAEAFF,TGTGCCAGCAGCCGAATGGGACCGCAGGCTGAAGCTTTCTTT,TRBV3-1,.,many,TRBJ1-1
CASSSGRGNSPLHF,TGCGCCAGCAGCTCGGGAAGAGGTAATTCACCCCTCCACTTT,TRBV5-1,.,.,TRBJ1-6
CAIRGTGGQEQYF,TGTGCCATCCGGGGGACAGGGGGCCAAGAGCAGTACTTC,TRBV10-3,TRBD1,few,TRBJ2-7
CSVDRVASTEAFF,TGCAGCGTTGATAGAGTGGCAAGCACTGAAGCTTTCTTT,TRBV29-1,.,few,TRBJ1-1
CASSLTGFNYGYTF,TGTGCCAGCAGCCTGACGGGGTTTAACTATGGCTACACCTTC,TRBV12-3/TRBV12-4,.,many,TRBJ1-2
CASSSPYMVYYGYTF,TGTGCCAGCAGTTCACCCTACATGGTCTACTATGGCTACACCTTC,TRBV28,.,many,TRBJ1-2
CASSLGLAGGQYF,TGTGCCAGCAGCTTAGGACTAGCGGGAGGGCAGTACTTC,TRBV11-2,TRBD2,many,TRBJ2-7
CSALYSGNTIYF,TGCAGTGCATTATACTCTGGAAACACCATATATTTT,TRBV20-1,.,few,TRBJ1-3
CASSPRRFNSPLHF,TGTGCCAGCAGCCCCCGTCGTTTTAATTCACCCCTCCACTTT,TRBV7-2,.,.,TRBJ1-6
CSATTAYEQYF,TGCAGTGCTACCACTGCCTACGAGCAGTACTTC,TRBV20-1,.,.,TRBJ2-7
CASSLGSSGSYEQYF,TGTGCCAGCAGTTTGGGGTCTAGCGGGAGTTACGAGCAGTACTTC,TRBV27,TRBD2,many,TRBJ2-7
CASSQDDGELFF,TGTGCCAGCAGCCAAGATGACGGGGAGCTGTTTTTT,TRBV3-1,.,.,TRBJ2-2
CASSHIGRGTTGELFF,TGTGCCAGCAGCCACATCGGCCGGGGGACGACCGGGGAGCTGTTTTTT,TRBV3-1,.,.,TRBJ2-2
CASSPRVNNEKLFF,TGTGCCAGCAGTCCCCGGGTGAATAATGAAAAACTGTTTTTT,TRBV28,.,many,TRBJ1-4
CASSRQQGAGYTEAFF,TGTGCCAGCAGTCGACAACAGGGGGCAGGGTACACTGAAGCTTTCTTT,TRBV2,TRBD1,.,TRBJ1-1
CSARDQGSPLHF,TGCAGTGCTAGAGATCAAGGTTCACCCCTCCACTTT,TRBV20-1,.,.,TRBJ1-6
CASSLLQGYTGELFF,TGTGCCAGCAGCTTACTTCAGGGATACACCGGGGAGCTGTTTTTT,TRBV11-1,.,few,TRBJ2-2
CASSSGLAGVEETQYF,TGTGCCAGCAGCTCCGGACTAGCGGGAGTTGAGGAGACCCAGTACTTC,TRBV9,TRBD2,.,TRBJ2-5
CASSTTGSRVNYGYTF,TGTGCCAGTAGTACCACAGGTAGCAGGGTCAACTATGGCTACACCTTC,TRBV19,.,many,TRBJ1-2
CASSFQGNGELFF,TGTGCCAGCAGCTTCCAGGGGAACGGGGAGCTGTTTTTT,TRBV7-9,.,.,TRBJ2-2
CAAAQNTGELFF,TGTGCCGCCGCCCAGAACACCGGGGAGCTGTTTTTT,TRBV12-3/TRBV12-4,.,few,TRBJ2-2
CASRSQGAGEKLFF,TGTGCCAGCAGGTCCCAGGGGGCAGGGGAAAAACTGTTTTTT,TRBV28,TRBD1,many,TRBJ1-4
CASSLGQTGGTFEQYF,TGCGCCAGCAGCTTGGGGCAGACAGGGGGCACGTTTGAGCAGTACTTC,TRBV5-1,TRBD1,.,TRBJ2-7
CASSRPGLAGLTTYEQYF,TGTGCCAGCAGCCGACCGGGACTAGCGGGATTGACAACCTACGAGCAGTACTTC,TRBV7-9,TRBD2,.,TRBJ2-7
CASTLGLAGVEQYF,TGTGCCAGCACTCTGGGACTAGCGGGAGTCGAGCAGTACTTC,TRBV12-3/TRBV12-4,TRBD2,many,TRBJ2-7
CASSHHSGTNTGELFF,TGTGCCAGCAGCCACCATAGCGGGACGAACACCGGGGAGCTGTTTTTT,TRBV7-8,TRBD2,few,TRBJ2-2
CASGSPAFPTTLDRSYEQYF,TGTGCCAGCGGTTCCCCAGCCTTCCCCACGACTCTCGATAGGTCCTACGAGCAGTACTTC,TRBV6-2/TRBV6-3,.,.,TRBJ2-7
CSAREGDTQYF,TGCAGTGCTAGAGAGGGGGATACGCAGTATTTT,TRBV20-1,.,.,TRBJ2-3
CASSFRDRGAVQYF,TGTGCCAGCAGCTTCCGGGACAGGGGTGCCGTTCAGTACTTC,TRBV7-8,TRBD1,.,TRBJ2-4
CASSFHLAGLTYEQYF,TGTGCCAGCAGTTTCCATCTAGCGGGCCTAACCTACGAGCAGTACTTC,TRBV28,TRBD2,many,TRBJ2-7
CASSREEGETQYF,TGTGCCAGCAGCCGGGAGGAGGGAGAGACCCAGTACTTC,TRBV28,TRBD2,many,TRBJ2-5
CASSLDVGSGANVLTF,TGCGCCAGCAGCTTGGATGTCGGCTCTGGGGCCAACGTCCTGACTTTC,TRBV5-1,.,.,TRBJ2-6
CASSGLAGVGETQYF,TGTGCCAGCAGTGGACTAGCGGGAGTTGGAGAGACCCAGTACTTC,TRBV6-1,TRBD2,many,TRBJ2-5
CASSQSSGNTIYF,TGTGCCAGCAGTCAAAGCTCTGGAAACACCATATATTTT,TRBV12-3/TRBV12-4,.,.,TRBJ1-3
CASGQEGEVETQYF,TGTGCCAGCGGGCAGGAGGGTGAAGTAGAGACCCAGTACTTC,TRBV6-1,.,.,TRBJ2-5
CASSQVPGRTGELFF,TGTGCCAGCAGCCAAGTCCCGGGACGCACCGGGGAGCTGTTTTTT,TRBV14,.,few,TRBJ2-2
CASSPRLGDGAKNIQYF,TGTGCCAGCTCACCACGCCTGGGGGACGGGGCCAAAAACATTCAGTACTTC,TRBV18,.,.,TRBJ2-4
CASTVGQASNQPQHF,TGTGCCAGCACGGTAGGTCAGGCTAGCAATCAGCCCCAGCATTTT,TRBV6-1,.,.,TRBJ1-5
CASREGQPSEQYF,TGTGCCAGCAGGGAGGGACAGCCCTCCGAGCAGTACTTC,TRBV2,.,.,TRBJ2-7
CASSLTEKGYGYTF,TGTGCCAGCAGTTTAACCGAAAAGGGCTATGGCTACACCTTC,TRBV12-3/TRBV12-4,.,many,TRBJ1-2
CATSRDRGSYTF,TGTGCCACCAGCAGAGACAGGGGAAGCTACACCTTC,TRBV15,.,.,TRBJ1-2
CASSTPQGMNTEAFF,TGTGCCAGTAGCACTCCACAGGGTATGAACACTGAAGCTTTCTTT,TRBV19,.,few,TRBJ1-1
CASSARSDTGELFF,TGTGCCAGCTCAGCCCGCTCAGACACCGGGGAGCTGTTTTTT,TRBV18,.,.,TRBJ2-2
CASSLNGDLNSPLHF,TGTGCCAGCAGTCTGAATGGGGATCTTAATTCACCCCTCCACTTT,TRBV12-3/TRBV12-4,.,.,TRBJ1-6
CSVPTSGRSREQFF,TGCAGCGTCCCGACTAGCGGGAGGAGTAGAGAGCAGTTCTTC,TRBV29-1,TRBD2,.,TRBJ2-1
CAILFDSTYEQYF,TGTGCCATCCTCTTCGACAGTACCTACGAGCAGTACTTC,TRBV6-1,.,once,TRBJ2-7
CASSLGTSGRGEQFF,TGTGCCAGCAGTTTAGGGACTAGCGGGAGAGGTGAGCAGTTCTTC,TRBV28,TRBD2,many,TRBJ2-1
CASSQERGIYEQYF,TGTGCCAGCAGCCAAGAACGGGGGATCTACGAGCAGTACTTC,TRBV14,.,few,TRBJ2-7